Below, 19 T cell receptor beta chains from the same sample are listed, as sequenced in a study of blood T cell repertoires in COVID-19. Sequenced by immunoSEQ multiplex PCR; TCRdb stores in-frame clones only, minus some. The sample holds a few hundred thousand clones, over 75% seen once. The material sequenced was peripheral blood. The receptors shown here come from a human donor in a cohort sampled during active COVID-19.

The rearrangement links TRBV1 to TRBJ2-7; the table calls TRBD1, which could not be checked here. TRBV1 is marked as a pseudogene. The CDR3 totals 16 residues. This chain's CDR3 is CTSSQDSQVPRCEQYF. In DNA form, the CDR3 reads TGCACCAGCAGCCAAGATTCCCAGGTCCCTCGGTGCGAGCAGTACTTC.

This clone was found once. The chain couples TRBV7-2 to TRBJ1-3; D unresolved. Germline V gene data show CDR1 as SGHTA and CDR2 as FQGNSA. Between the trimmed V and J ends, which lost 3 bases and 0 bases, there was a span of 9 bases. This CDR3 contains 15 residues. The CDR3 loop is CASSLIPSSGNTIYF. CDR3 in DNA: TGTGCCAGCAGCTTGATCCCTAGCTCTGGAAACACCATATATTTT.

The V and J genes are TRBV5-1 and TRBJ1-6; D is perhaps TRBD1 (5 bases). Trimming took 4 bases from V and 5 from J, leaving 10 bases between them. The germline V gene encodes CDR1 SGHRS and CDR2 YFSETQ. The CDR3 has 14 amino acids. DNA of the CDR3: TGCGCCAGCAGCAGGGAAGGGGATAATTCACCCCTCCACTTT. Protein sequence: CASSREGDNSPLHF.

This chain joins TRBV2 and TRBJ1-5; D is possibly TRBD1 (6 bases). V shed 5 bases and J shed 1 base, with 9 bases lying between them. The CDR3 consists of 14 residues. Looked up from germline, CDR1 is SNHLY and CDR2 is FYNNEI. CDR3 nucleotide sequence: TGTGCCAGCAGTTGGACAGCCAGCAATCAGCCCCAGCATTTT. Its protein is CASSWTASNQPQHF. The entire variable domain, with the rest obtained from reference TRBV2 and TRBJ1-5, is as follows: EPEVTQTPSHQVTQMGQEVILRCVPISNHLYFYWYRQILGQKVEFLVSFYNNEISEKSEIFDDQFSVERPDGSNFTLKIRSTKLEDSAMYFCASSWTASNQPQHFGDGTRLSIL.

This chain connects TRBV30 to TRBJ2-7; D gene unclear. The V end was cut by 3 bases, the J end by 3 bases, with 9 bases between. The CDR3 length is 12 residues. CDR1 GTSNPN and CDR2 SVGIG come from the germline V gene (reference sequence). The DNA for the CDR3 is TGTGCCTGGAGCAGTCGATACTACGAGCAGTACTTC. Translated, it gives CAWSSRYYEQYF. The whole variable domain, filled in from reference TRBV30 and TRBJ2-7, reads SQTIHQWPATLVQPVGSPLSLECTVEGTSNPNLYWYRQAAGRGLQLLFYSVGIGQISSEVPQNLSASRPQDRQFILSSKKLLLSDSGFYLCAWSSRYYEQYFGPGTRLTVT.

This clone was recorded many times. The J gene is TRBJ1-2, the V gene TRBV11-2; possibly TRBD1 for D (6 bases). The V and J ends lost 1 base and 2 bases respectively, with 8 bases between them. Germline V CDR1 and CDR2: SGHAT, FQNNGV. CDR3 length: 14 residues. The CDR3 region is CASSLGQVNYGYTF. DNA of the CDR3: TGTGCCAGCAGCTTAGGACAGGTCAACTATGGCTACACCTTC.

CDR3 region: CASGSPGTGGLGTEAFF. The CDR3 DNA sequence: TGTGCTAGTGGTTCTCCCGGGACAGGGGGACTAGGCACTGAAGCTTTCTTT. The chain recombines TRBV12-5 with TRBJ1-1, with TRBD1 matching 11 bases. This CDR3 is 17 amino acids long. V lost 4 bases and J lost 4; bases outside the gene matches: 11. Germline CDR1 LGHNT, CDR2 FRNRAP.

The genes are TRBV25-1 and TRBJ1-1, with a possible D match to TRBD1 (5 bases). Germline values: CDR1 MGHDK, CDR2 SYGVNS. The CDR3 sequence is 11 residues long. Between the trimmed V and J ends, which lost 10 bases and 4 bases, there was a span of 10 bases. The CDR3 is CATTGITEAFF. CDR3 in DNA: TGTGCCACCACAGGAATCACTGAAGCTTTCTTT.

The chain recombines TRBV18 with TRBJ1-2, with 9 bases fitting TRBD1. CDR1 is KGHSH and CDR2 is LQKENI in the germline V gene. After removal of 6 bases from V and 8 bases from J, the junction contained 4 bases not matched to a gene. This CDR3 has 12 amino acids. In DNA, the CDR3 is TGTGCCAGCTCCCAACAGGGGGCGGGCTACACCTTC. This sequence encodes CASSQQGAGYTF.

The chain recombines TRBV7-8 with TRBJ2-1, with D unresolved. The germline gives CDR1 SGHVS, CDR2 FQNEAQ. This CDR3 contains 12 residues. Deletions cut 5 bases from V and 4 bases from J, with 6 bases between. CDR3 sequence: CASSSPYNEQFF. The CDR3 DNA sequence: TGTGCCAGCAGCAGCCCATACAATGAGCAGTTCTTC.

The rearrangement links TRBV5-1 to TRBJ2-1, with TRBD2 matching over 9 bases. CDR3 length: 14 amino acids. Germline V gene lookup returns CDR1 SGHRS and CDR2 YFSETQ. V was pared by 4 bases and J by 4 bases, with 3 bases of the junction left unmatched. CDR3 sequence: CASSGTSPYNEQFF. The DNA for the CDR3 is TGCGCCAGCAGCGGGACTAGCCCTTACAATGAGCAGTTCTTC.

The chain recombines TRBV7-2 with TRBJ2-7, with TRBD2 as a possible D gene (5 bases). CDR1 and CDR2 from the germline V gene are SGHTA and FQGNSA. The germline V and J ends were trimmed by 3 bases and 3 bases, with 12 bases remaining between them. The CDR3 sequence is 14 residues long. The CDR3 loop is CASSFSGVFYEQYF. CDR3 bases: TGTGCCAGCAGCTTCAGCGGCGTCTTCTACGAGCAGTACTTC.

CDR3 region: CASSEPPSGGAQETQYF. The CDR3 DNA reads as TGTGCCAGCAGTGAGCCCCCAAGCGGGGGGGCCCAAGAGACCCAGTACTTC. V is TRBV25-1 and J is TRBJ2-5; the match to TRBD2 covers 10 bases. With V trimmed by 3 bases and J by 1 base, 8 bases remained unmatched. The CDR3 has 17 residues. The germline V gene has CDR1 MGHDK and CDR2 SYGVNS.

The chain carries TRBV7-6 and TRBJ2-7, with D hard to call. The CDR3 totals 15 residues. CDR1 SGHVS and CDR2 FNYEAQ come from the germline V gene. Trimming left V 1 base short and J 2 bases short, with 12 bases between. In DNA form, the CDR3 reads TGTGCCAGCAGCTTAGAATCCCACAGAACCTACGAGCAGTACTTC. Its protein product is CASSLESHRTYEQYF.

The chain combines TRBV7-7 with TRBJ2-3, with no clear D. This CDR3 is 14 amino acids long. The V end was cut by 5 bases, the J end by 8 bases, with 17 bases between. Germline CDR1 reads SSHAT; CDR2 reads FNYEAQ (reference sequence). CDR3 sequence: CASSPSNVLGTQYF. CDR3 coding DNA: TGTGCCAGCAGCCCTAGTAATGTCTTAGGTACGCAGTATTTT.

The chain combines TRBV27 with TRBJ1-2, with 7 bases fitting TRBD1. Germline-derived CDR1 and CDR2 are MNHEY and SMNVEV (reference sequence). CDR3 size: 15 residues. After removal of 5 bases from V and 3 bases from J, the junction contained 9 bases not matched to a gene. The CDR3 loop is CASSQAPGQYYGYTF. The CDR3 coding sequence is TGTGCCAGCAGTCAGGCCCCGGGACAGTACTATGGCTACACCTTC.

The V and J genes are TRBV9 and TRBJ2-3, with D tentatively TRBD1 (6 bases). V gave up 1 base and J gave up 3 bases, with 12 bases separating them. The CDR3 totals 15 residues. From germline, CDR1 is SGDLS and CDR2 YYNGEE. CDR3 residues: CASSVSQGRTDTQYF. The CDR3 coding sequence is TGTGCCAGCAGCGTAAGTCAGGGGCGAACAGATACGCAGTATTTT.

The chain employs TRBV12-5 and TRBJ1-1; a weak D match, TRBD1 (6 bases). Trimming took off 1 base at V and 0 bases at J, with 15 bases between the two ends. CDR3 length equals 17 residues. Germline V gene data show CDR1 as LGHNT and CDR2 as FRNRAP. In nucleotides, the CDR3 is TGTGCTAGTGGTTTGGGCACCCCCCAGGGGTTGAACACTGAAGCTTTCTTT. It translates to CASGLGTPQGLNTEAFF.

This chain uses TRBV5-6 with TRBJ2-2; a possible D gene is TRBD1 (6 bases). The germline gives CDR1 SGHDT, CDR2 YYEEEE. The CDR3 consists of 16 residues. V lost 0 bases and J lost 1, with 10 bases in between. CDR3 DNA: TGTGCCAGCAGCTTGGGAGTGACAGGGAACACCGGGGAGCTGTTTTTT. Its translation is CASSLGVTGNTGELFF.